A selection of T cell receptor beta chains follows, all from one sample in a study of tumor and adjacent non-tumor tissue in lung cancer. TCRdb recomputed calls from the multiplex PCR reads with MiXCR, one row per CDR3 protein. In the table there are 85,000 to 100,000 distinct CDR3 sequences, around 71% of which are singletons. Sequenced sample: lung tumor tissue. Receptors originate from a man aged 55-75 years with non-small cell lung cancer. Both conserved end residues are part of each CDR3. Fields, in order: clone size, J gene, D gene, V gene, CDR3 protein, CDR3 DNA. The D gene is left open where the match is weak. Size is omitted from some rows. Given values are once, few, many or a class for expanded clones.

abundance: many
j_gene: TRBJ2-2
d_gene: NA
v_gene: TRBV6-6
CDR3aa: CASSYSLTVNTGELFF
CDR3nt: TGTGCCAGCAGTTACTCGCTGACAGTAAACACCGGGGAGCTGTTTTTT

abundance: once
j_gene: TRBJ2-1
d_gene: NA
v_gene: TRBV20-1
CDR3aa: CSALGLEMKSSYNEQFF
CDR3nt: TGCAGTGCTTTGGGCTTAGAGATGAAGAGCTCCTACAATGAGCAGTTCTTC

abundance: NA
j_gene: TRBJ2-7
d_gene: NA
v_gene: TRBV6-1
CDR3aa: CASVRVYEQYF
CDR3nt: TGTGCCAGCGTGAGGGTCTATGAGCAGTACTTC

abundance: NA
j_gene: TRBJ2-3
d_gene: NA
v_gene: TRBV11-2
CDR3aa: CASSLRTPAATQYF
CDR3nt: TGTGCCAGCAGCCTCCGGACCCCTGCGGCTACGCAGTATTTT

abundance: NA
j_gene: TRBJ2-1
d_gene: NA
v_gene: TRBV5-4
CDR3aa: CATGAVIGSYDEQFF
CDR3nt: TGTGCCACCGGGGCCGTGATAGGGAGCTACGATGAGCAGTTCTTC

abundance: NA
j_gene: TRBJ1-1
d_gene: NA
v_gene: TRBV4-2
CDR3aa: CVSSQDPPVNTEAFF
CDR3nt: TGTGTCAGCAGCCAAGACCCACCTGTGAACACTGAAGCTTTCTTT

abundance: once
j_gene: TRBJ2-1
d_gene: NA
v_gene: TRBV4-2
CDR3aa: CARSQGRTFNEQLF
CDR3nt: TGTGCCAGAAGCCAAGGTCGGACCTTCAATGAGCAGCTCTTC

abundance: NA
j_gene: TRBJ2-7
d_gene: NA
v_gene: TRBV21-1
CDR3aa: CASSTPQLAGGYEQYF
CDR3nt: TGTGCCAGCAGCACCCCACAGTTAGCGGGGGGTTACGAGCAGTACTTC

abundance: many
j_gene: TRBJ2-1
d_gene: TRBD2
v_gene: TRBV29-1
CDR3aa: CSAPGTSPDEQFF
CDR3nt: TGCAGCGCCCCCGGGACTAGCCCCGATGAGCAGTTCTTC

abundance: NA
j_gene: TRBJ1-2
d_gene: NA
v_gene: TRBV6-6
CDR3aa: CASTPGEGLQGGYTF
CDR3nt: TGTGCCAGCACTCCCGGGGAGGGATTACAAGGTGGCTACACCTTC

abundance: once
j_gene: TRBJ2-1
d_gene: TRBD2
v_gene: TRBV7-8
CDR3aa: CASSSGTSGGINEQFF
CDR3nt: TGTGCCAGCAGCTCAGGGACTAGCGGTGGCATCAATGAGCAGTTCTTC

abundance: many
j_gene: TRBJ2-2
d_gene: NA
v_gene: TRBV10-2
CDR3aa: CASSRDPDTGELFF
CDR3nt: TGCGCCAGCAGCCGGGACCCGGACACCGGGGAGCTGTTTTTT

abundance: many
j_gene: TRBJ1-1
d_gene: NA
v_gene: TRBV28
CDR3aa: CASSFRMVGEAFF
CDR3nt: TGTGCCAGCAGTTTTAGGATGGTCGGTGAAGCTTTCTTT

abundance: NA
j_gene: TRBJ2-2
d_gene: TRBD1
v_gene: TRBV28
CDR3aa: CASNPNRGLNIGELFF
CDR3nt: TGTGCCAGCAACCCGAACAGGGGCCTGAACATCGGGGAGCTGTTTTTT

abundance: NA
j_gene: TRBJ1-5
d_gene: TRBD1
v_gene: TRBV6-2/TRBV6-3
CDR3aa: CASKLDRGNQPQHF
CDR3nt: TGTGCCAGCAAACTTGACAGGGGGAATCAGCCCCAACATTTT

abundance: many
j_gene: TRBJ2-3
d_gene: NA
v_gene: TRBV6-5
CDR3aa: CASRGLGTDTQYF
CDR3nt: TGTGCCAGCAGAGGGCTGGGCACAGATACGCAGTATTTT

abundance: NA
j_gene: TRBJ2-3
d_gene: NA
v_gene: TRBV6-6
CDR3aa: CASGYGEDSFYTDTQYF
CDR3nt: TGTGCCAGTGGTTACGGGGAGGACAGTTTTTACACAGATACGCAGTATTTT

abundance: once
j_gene: TRBJ2-1
d_gene: NA
v_gene: TRBV20-1
CDR3aa: CSAIARHNEQFF
CDR3nt: TGCAGCGCCATTGCTAGGCACAATGAGCAGTTCTTC

abundance: NA
j_gene: TRBJ2-3
d_gene: TRBD1
v_gene: TRBV24-1
CDR3aa: CATSPGTGLITDKQYF
CDR3nt: TGTGCCACCAGTCCCGGGACAGGACTAATCACAGATAAGCAGTATTTT

abundance: NA
j_gene: TRBJ2-7
d_gene: NA
v_gene: TRBV5-1
CDR3aa: CASSPGGIYYEHYF
CDR3nt: TGCGCCAGCAGCCCAGGAGGGATCTACTACGAGCACTACTTC

abundance: few
j_gene: TRBJ2-4
d_gene: TRBD2
v_gene: TRBV20-1
CDR3aa: CSATLAGQNIQYF
CDR3nt: TGCAGTGCGACCCTAGCGGGGCAAAACATTCAGTACTTC

abundance: NA
j_gene: TRBJ1-4
d_gene: NA
v_gene: TRBV4-1
CDR3aa: CASNHYSGLTNEKLFF
CDR3nt: TGTGCCAGTAACCATTACTCTGGGTTAACTAATGAAAAACTGTTTTTT

abundance: NA
j_gene: TRBJ2-5
d_gene: TRBD2
v_gene: TRBV29-1
CDR3aa: CSVLLAGGKTQYF
CDR3nt: TGCAGCGTTTTACTAGCGGGTGGTAAGACCCAGTACTTC

abundance: NA
j_gene: TRBJ2-5
d_gene: TRBD2
v_gene: TRBV5-6
CDR3aa: CASKYGTSGQETQYF
CDR3nt: TGTGCCAGCAAGTATGGGACTAGCGGACAAGAGACCCAGTATTTC

abundance: NA
j_gene: TRBJ2-6
d_gene: TRBD2
v_gene: TRBV6-6
CDR3aa: CAGSYSGGTSGDQGSGVNVLTF
CDR3nt: TGTGCCGGCAGTTACTCCGGAGGTACTAGCGGAGATCAAGGCTCTGGGGTCAACGTCCTGACTTTC

abundance: NA
j_gene: TRBJ2-1
d_gene: TRBD2
v_gene: TRBV29-1
CDR3aa: CSIPGLAGHNEQFF
CDR3nt: TGCAGCATCCCGGGACTAGCGGGACACAATGAGCAGTTCTTC

abundance: NA
j_gene: TRBJ2-1
d_gene: NA
v_gene: TRBV6-5
CDR3aa: CASSYSGTGNYEQFF
CDR3nt: TGTGCCAGCAGTTATTCGGGGACGGGGAATTACGAGCAGTTCTTC

abundance: NA
j_gene: TRBJ2-1
d_gene: TRBD2
v_gene: TRBV10-3
CDR3aa: CAISISLGLTYNEQFF
CDR3nt: TGTGCCATCAGTATCTCTTTGGGACTAACGTACAATGAGCAGTTCTTC

abundance: many
j_gene: TRBJ2-7
d_gene: NA
v_gene: TRBV5-1
CDR3aa: CASSRGPDSSSYEQYF
CDR3nt: TGCGCCAGCAGCCGAGGACCGGACAGTTCTTCCTACGAGCAGTACTTC

abundance: many
j_gene: TRBJ2-5
d_gene: NA
v_gene: TRBV12-3/TRBV12-4
CDR3aa: CASSHQIRVQETQYF
CDR3nt: TGTGCCAGCAGTCATCAGATAAGAGTCCAAGAGACCCAGTACTTC